The 17 T cell receptor beta chains below all came from one sample that was sequenced in a study of identical twins. TCRdb used MiXCR to reprocess the 5' RACE reads, holding one entry per CDR3 protein. The sample includes about 530,000 distinct CDR3 sequences, roughly 15% of them seen just once. This sample also belongs to another study, concerning yellow fever vaccine responses in identical twins.

Sequences were obtained from CD4+ T cells sorted from blood. Receptors originate from a woman between 18 and 30 years old in good health.

The J gene is TRBJ2-2, the V gene TRBV12-3 or TRBV12-4; tentative D call: TRBD1 (6 bases). The CDR3 has 16 residues. The V gene lost 6 bases and the J gene lost 8 bases, with 22 bases spanning the gap. CDR3 sequence: CASRDSGTTSRGELFF. CDR3 nucleotides: TGTGCCAGCAGGGATTCCGGGACAACAAGCAGGGGGGAGCTGTTTTTT.

The chain links TRBV12-3 or TRBV12-4 to TRBJ2-2; 7 bases are shared with TRBD2. With 3 bases clipped from V and 6 bases from J, the junction kept 7 bases outside the gene matches. The CDR3 is 15 amino acids. The CDR3 DNA is TGTGCCAGCAGTTTTTCTGGGGGGGTCGCCGGGGAGCTGTTTTTT. Its protein is CASSFSGGVAGELFF.

The genes are TRBV20-1 and TRBJ2-5; TRBD2 is a possible D gene (6 bases). V dropped 6 bases and J dropped 2 bases, with 13 bases sitting between them. The CDR3 has 13 amino acids. Looked up from germline, CDR1 is DFQATT and CDR2 is SNEGSKA (reference sequence). CDR3 region: CSALPGGQETQYF. DNA for the CDR3: TGCAGTGCCCTCCCCGGGGGACAAGAGACCCAGTACTTC.

This clonotype was recorded a few times. This chain joins TRBV3-1 and TRBJ2-4; 7 bases align to TRBD1. Trimming took 6 bases from V and 1 from J; bases not matched to a gene: 6. The length of the CDR3 is 15 residues. The germline V gene has CDR1 LGHDT and CDR2 YNNKEL (reference sequence). Here the CDR3 reads CASSRGGAAKNIQYF. DNA of the CDR3: TGTGCCAGCAGTCGAGGGGGCGCGGCCAAAAACATTCAGTACTTC.

This chain connects TRBV7-2 to TRBJ2-4; 9 nucleotides line up with TRBD1. J lost 5 bases, V lost 3 bases, and 5 bases had no gene match. This CDR3 has 15 residues. CDR1 and CDR2 from the germline V gene are SGHTA and FQGNSA. The CDR3 bases are TGTGCCAGCAGCTTTCAACAGGGGGCGGAAAACATTCAGTACTTC. It encodes CASSFQQGAENIQYF.

J is TRBJ1-5 and V is TRBV21-1; TRBD1 reflects the table's D call only, with no check against the DNA. TRBV21-1 is termed a pseudogene. The CDR3 has 16 amino acids. CDR3 sequence: CASSTLTGDLNQPQHF. CDR3 DNA: TGTGCCAGCAGCACCTTGACAGGAGACTTAAATCAGCCCCAGCATTTT.

The chain uses TRBV28 and TRBJ2-3; 9 nucleotides line up with TRBD1. Germline CDR1 is MDHEN and CDR2 is SYDVKM. J was trimmed by 6 bases and V by 5 bases; bases with no gene match: 15. The CDR3 runs to 17 residues. In DNA form, the CDR3 reads TGTGCCAGCAGTCAAACTTCTCCGGGACAGGGAGTTGATACGCAGTATTTT. Translating gives CASSQTSPGQGVDTQYF.

The chain couples TRBV4-1 to TRBJ1-5; possible D gene TRBD1, 5 bases. V shed 4 bases and J shed 6 bases, with 19 bases lying between them. The CDR3 runs to 16 residues. Per the germline V gene, CDR1 is MGHRA and CDR2 is YSYEKL. The CDR3 DNA sequence: TGCGCCAGCAGCCCACAGACGGTAGGGACGGGTCAGCCCCAGCATTTT. Translating it yields CASSPQTVGTGQPQHF.

The chain employs TRBV20-1 and TRBJ2-1; no clear D gene. The CDR3 has 14 amino acids. CDR1 is DFQATT, CDR2 SNEGSKA, per germline (reference sequence). The V end was cut by 2 bases, the J end by 0 bases, with 8 bases between. DNA of the CDR3: TGCAGTGCTAGACGCGGTGTCTCCTACAATGAGCAGTTCTTC. Translated, it gives CSARRGVSYNEQFF.

The chain is built from TRBV10-3 and TRBJ2-1; TRBD2 matches at 12 bases. The CDR3 is made up of 14 amino acids. J gave up 8 bases and V 6 bases, and 5 bases lay outside the gene matches. Germline values: CDR1 ENHRY, CDR2 SYGVKD. CDR3 amino acids: CAIRTSGSWDEQFF. In DNA form, the CDR3 reads TGTGCCATCAGGACTAGCGGGAGTTGGGATGAGCAGTTCTTC.

A few counts support this clonotype. This chain connects TRBV7-2 to TRBJ2-5; possibly TRBD2 for D (5 bases). V was shortened by 3 bases and J by 5 bases, with 10 bases between the two germline ends. Germline loops: CDR1 SGHTA, CDR2 FQGNSA. There are 13 residues in the CDR3. The CDR3 bases are TGTGCCAGCAGCTTGGGAGAACTTGAGACCCAGTACTTC. Amino acids: CASSLGELETQYF.

Only one count was recorded for this clonotype. The chain links TRBV28 to TRBJ2-3; possible D gene TRBD1, 6 bases. Per the germline V gene, CDR1 is MDHEN and CDR2 is SYDVKM. This CDR3 spans 17 amino acids. V was trimmed by 2 bases and J by 8 bases, leaving 23 bases between them. The CDR3 DNA reads as TGTGCCAGCAGTTTACAACCCCCCGGGACATCCCACGGTACGCAGTATTTT. This translates into CASSLQPPGTSHGTQYF.

This clonotype was detected a few times. The chain is built from TRBV20-1 and TRBJ2-7; either TRBD1 or TRBD2 may supply D (6 bases each). The CDR3 contains 12 residues. The germline CDR1 and CDR2 sequences are DFQATT and SNEGSKA (reference sequence). V was trimmed by 4 bases and J by 6 bases, leaving 13 bases between them. The CDR3 DNA reads as TGCAGTGCTATTTCGGGGGCGGCCGAGCAGTACTTC. As protein: CSAISGAAEQYF.

CDR3 DNA sequence: TGTGCCTATGGGCTAACCTACAATGAGCAGTTCTTC. Translation gives CAYGLTYNEQFF. The chain is built from TRBV10-3 and TRBJ2-1; no definite D call. Trimming left V 11 bases short and J 2 bases short, with 10 bases between. The CDR3 consists of 12 residues. CDR1 and CDR2 (germline): ENHRY, SYGVKD.

This chain links TRBV5-1 with TRBJ2-1; 15 nucleotides line up with TRBD2. The CDR3 is 16 amino acids. CDR1 and CDR2 (germline): SGHRS, YFSETQ. The V segment lost 3 bases and the J segment 5 bases; nucleotides outside the gene matches: 3. The CDR3 nucleotides read TGCGCCAGCAGCTACGGGACTAGCGGGGGGCACAATGAGCAGTTCTTC. The encoded protein is CASSYGTSGGHNEQFF.

This CDR3 is CASSSPRLSGRETQYF. CDR3 sequence (DNA): TGTGCCAGCAGTTCCCCGCGACTAAGCGGGAGGGAGACCCAGTACTTC. The chain is built from TRBV28 and TRBJ2-5; 9 nucleotides match TRBD2. V was pared by 4 bases and J by 5 bases, with 11 bases of the junction left unmatched. The V gene's germline CDR1 is MDHEN and CDR2 SYDVKM. This CDR3 is 16 amino acids long. Filled out from reference TRBV28 and TRBJ2-5, the complete variable domain reads DVKVTQSSRYLVKRTGEKVFLECVQDMDHENMFWYRQDPGLGLRLIYFSYDVKMKEKGDIPEGYSVSREKKERFSLILESASTNQTSMYLCASSSPRLSGRETQYFGPGTRLLVL.

This clonotype was detected a few times. The gene calls are TRBV5-1 and TRBJ2-5; D remains ambiguous. Germline V gene sequence: CDR1 SGHRS, CDR2 YFSETQ. V was pared by 0 bases and J by 5 bases, with 11 bases between. The CDR3 is 14 residues long. CDR3 DNA sequence: TGCGCCAGCAGCTTGGCTTCCTCCGGGGAGACCCAGTACTTC. This sequence encodes CASSLASSGETQYF.